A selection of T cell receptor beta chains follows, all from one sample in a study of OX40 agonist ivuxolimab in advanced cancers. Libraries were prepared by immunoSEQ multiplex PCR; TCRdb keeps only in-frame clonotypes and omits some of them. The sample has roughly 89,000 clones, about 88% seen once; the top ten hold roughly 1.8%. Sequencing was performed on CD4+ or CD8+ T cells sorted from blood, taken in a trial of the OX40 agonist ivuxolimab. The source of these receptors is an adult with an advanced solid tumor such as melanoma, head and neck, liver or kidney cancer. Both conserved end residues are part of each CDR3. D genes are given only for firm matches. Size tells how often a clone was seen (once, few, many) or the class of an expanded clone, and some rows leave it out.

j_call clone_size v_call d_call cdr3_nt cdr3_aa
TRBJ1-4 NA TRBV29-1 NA TGCAGCGTCGGGGTCGTGAAGACAGTTAATGAAAAACTGTTTTTT CSVGVVKTVNEKLFF
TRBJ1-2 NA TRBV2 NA TGTGCCAGCAGTCGAATCGGACAGAACTATGGCTACACCTTC CASSRIGQNYGYTF
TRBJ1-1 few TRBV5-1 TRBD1 TGCGCCAGCAGCTGGGGACAGGGGGTTACTGAAGCTTTCTTT CASSWGQGVTEAFF
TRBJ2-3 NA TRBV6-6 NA TGTGCCAGCAGTTACTCCCGCGATACGCAGTATTTT CASSYSRDTQYF
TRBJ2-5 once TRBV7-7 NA TGTGCTAGCAGCCCACAGGGAGGGCAAGAGACCCAGTACTTC CASSPQGGQETQYF
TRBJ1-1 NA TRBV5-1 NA TGCGCCAGCACCCTTTTCCAGGGTGAAAACACTGAAGCTTTCTTT CASTLFQGENTEAFF
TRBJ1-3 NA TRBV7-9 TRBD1 TGTGCCAGCAGCTACAACGGACAGGGCACGAACACCATATATTTT CASSYNGQGTNTIYF
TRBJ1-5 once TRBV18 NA TGTGCCAGCTCATTCAGGGAGGGCCGCCCCCCGACCCAGCATTTT CASSFREGRPPTQHF
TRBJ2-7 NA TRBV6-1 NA TGTGCCAGCAGTGTCCTATACGAGCAGTACTTC CASSVLYEQYF
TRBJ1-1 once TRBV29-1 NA TGCAGCGTTGTTGGGGGGCTATTGAACACTGAAGCTTTCTTT CSVVGGLLNTEAFF
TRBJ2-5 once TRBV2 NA TGTGCCAGCAGTGGACAAATGGAAGAGACCCAGTACTTC CASSGQMEETQYF
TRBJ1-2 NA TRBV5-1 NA TGCGCCAGCTCGGCTGGGGATGGCTACACCTTC CASSAGDGYTF
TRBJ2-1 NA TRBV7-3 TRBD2 TGTGCCAGCAGCCCGCGGGGTCGGACTAGCGGGGTTTACAATGAGCAGTTCTTC CASSPRGRTSGVYNEQFF
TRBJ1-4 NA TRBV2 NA TGTGCCAGCAGTCTTGGGACGGAGGGGAGGAAACTGTTTTTT CASSLGTEGRKLFF
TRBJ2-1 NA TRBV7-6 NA TGTGCCAGCAGCTTCGGACGTAACAATGAGCAGTTCTTC CASSFGRNNEQFF
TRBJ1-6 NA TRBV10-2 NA TGCGCCAGCAGTGCTGCGGCGGGCTCACCCCTCCACTTT CASSAAAGSPLHF
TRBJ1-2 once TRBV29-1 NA TGCAGCGTTGAAATGAGGGACTGGAGCTATGGCTACACCTTC CSVEMRDWSYGYTF
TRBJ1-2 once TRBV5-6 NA TGTGCCAGCAGCTTCAGGGTGGGTGGCTACACCTTC CASSFRVGGYTF
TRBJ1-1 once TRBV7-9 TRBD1 TGTGCCAGCAGCCTTTATCCCGGGACAGTGAACACTGAAGCTTTCTTT CASSLYPGTVNTEAFF
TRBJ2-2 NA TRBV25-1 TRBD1 TGTGCCAGCAGTGTCCCGGGACAGGGCCGCACCGGGGAGCTGTTTTTT CASSVPGQGRTGELFF
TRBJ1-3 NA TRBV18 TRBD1 TGTGCCAGCTCCCCCCGACAGGGGAACGCGAGGGGAAACACCATATATTTT CASSPRQGNARGNTIYF
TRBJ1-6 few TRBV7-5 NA TGTGTCAGAGGACCACCAGCCAAAGAGAGGACTGTTCCCCTCCACTTT CVRGPPAKERTVPLHF